This T cell receptor (beta chain) was sequenced in a study of identifying expanded T cells in peripheral blood. The method was immunoSEQ multiplex PCR; TCRdb's version includes in-frame clones alone and lacks a portion of them. The data show approximately 50,000 clones, with roughly 80% seen just once and 14% held by the top ten. The CDR3 is 11 residues long. The V gene lost 1 base and the J gene lost 7 bases, with 1 base spanning the gap. Germline assignment: CDR1 LNHDA and CDR2 SQIVND (reference sequence). V is TRBV19 and J is TRBJ1-4; D is ambiguous. This TCR was recovered from a person aged 18-70 years in good health. Sample: blood. The CDR3 loop is CASSIGEKLFF. The CDR3 nucleotides read TGTGCCAGTAGTATAGGTGAAAAACTGTTTTTT.